This T cell receptor (beta chain) originates from a study of T cells in Graves' hyperthyroidism and ophthalmopathy. Study-wide results and limits: Model-based prediction identified ophthalmopathy a median around 6.5 months prior to its onset. Blood also carried most thyroid clonotypes expanded above 0.001.

In its sample, this clonotype was seen many times. Its specificity is unknown. The CDR3 sequence is 12 residues long. The germline gives CDR1 DFQATT, CDR2 SNEGSKA (reference sequence). The V end lost 4 bases, the J end lost 0 bases, and 4 bases lay between the germline ends. Template material for amplifying TCR beta CDR3 regions consisted of RNA transcripts. TCR CDR3 underwent first-round RT-PCR with the HTBI primer set. TCRdb analysed the multiplex PCR reads with MiXCR anew, one entry per CDR3 protein. This table has roughly 800,000 distinct CDR3 sequences, over 35% appearing once. The study defined stable Graves' hyperthyroidism as no ophthalmopathy progression within 18 months. Clinical symptoms, serum thyroxine and TRAb, thyroid ultrasound and orbital computed tomography together formed the diagnostic basis.

The V and J genes are TRBV20-1 and TRBJ1-5; D not certain. What was sequenced was blood. The clonotype originates from a man between 18 and 35 years old with Graves' hyperthyroidism. The CDR3 sequence is CSAKHSNQPQHF. DNA for the CDR3: TGCAGTGCTAAACATAGCAATCAGCCCCAGCATTTT.